This T cell receptor beta chain came from a study of blood T cell repertoires in COVID-19. Study overall: Sources were T cells, B-cell-depleted T cells, or PBMCs; the material itself was cDNA or gDNA.

CDR1 and CDR2 (germline): SEHNR, FQNEAQ (reference sequence). V lost 5 bases and J lost 3; bases outside the gene matches: 2. This CDR3 comprises 14 residues. TCRdb's table, derived via immunoSEQ multiplex PCR, lists solely in-frame clones and lacks some. Of about 68,000 clones listed, more than 70% are singletons. The sample was peripheral blood. The V and J genes are TRBV7-9 and TRBJ2-2; TRBD1 matches at 8 bases. This sequence was found in a middle-aged man with active COVID-19. The CDR3 sequence: CASSEQGDTGELFF. CDR3 nucleotides: TGTGCCAGCAGCGAACAGGGGGACACCGGGGAGCTGTTTTTT.